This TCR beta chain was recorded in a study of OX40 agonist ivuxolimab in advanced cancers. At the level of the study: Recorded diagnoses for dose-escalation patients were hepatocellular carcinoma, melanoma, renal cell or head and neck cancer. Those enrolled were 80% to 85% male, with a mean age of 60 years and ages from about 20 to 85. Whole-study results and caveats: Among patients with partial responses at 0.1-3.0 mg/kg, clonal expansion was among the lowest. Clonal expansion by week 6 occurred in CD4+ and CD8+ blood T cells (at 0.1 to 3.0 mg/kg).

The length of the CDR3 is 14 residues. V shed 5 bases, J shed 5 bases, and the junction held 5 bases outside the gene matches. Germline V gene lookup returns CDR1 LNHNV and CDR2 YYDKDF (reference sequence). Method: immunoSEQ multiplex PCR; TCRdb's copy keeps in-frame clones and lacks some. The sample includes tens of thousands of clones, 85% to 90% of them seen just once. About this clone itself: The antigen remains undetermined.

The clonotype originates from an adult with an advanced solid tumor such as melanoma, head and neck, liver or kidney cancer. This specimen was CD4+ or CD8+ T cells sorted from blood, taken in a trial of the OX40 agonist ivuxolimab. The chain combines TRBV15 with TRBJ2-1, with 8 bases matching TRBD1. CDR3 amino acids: CATSRRTGNNEQFF. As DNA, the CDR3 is TGTGCCACCAGCCGCAGGACAGGGAACAATGAGCAGTTCTTC. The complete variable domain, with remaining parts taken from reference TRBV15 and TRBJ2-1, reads DAMVIQNPRYQVTQFGKPVTLSCSQTLNHNVMYWYQQKSSQAPKLLFHYYDKDFNNEADTPDNFQSRRPNTSFCFLDIRSPGLGDTAMYLCATSRRTGNNEQFFGPGTRLTVL.